A single sample is the source of the 3 T cell receptor beta chains below, sequenced in a study. TCRdb redid the calling of the 5' RACE reads with MiXCR, one entry per CDR3 protein. The table shows about 57,000 distinct CDR3 sequences, with more than 25% occurring only once. Tregs were sorted as CD4+CD25+CD127-/low cells. The sample consisted of tumor-infiltrating Tregs sorted from the breast tumor. These receptors all stem from a female donor with breast cancer.

On this clonotype itself: Since the CDR3 does not end with the conserved phenylalanine or tryptophan, this likely comes from a read error. Because the CDR3's place on the DNA is in doubt, the DNA is left out and the CDR3 is given as listed by TCRdb. The CDR3 loop is CASPPLPRTMA. The chain uses TRBV21-1 and TRBJ1-2; no check of the table's D call, TRBD1, against the DNA was made. TRBV21-1 is a documented pseudogene. The CDR3 extends over 11 residues, inclusive of both ends.

Regarding this clonotype: A read error may explain this, as a much larger clone is one base away. The chain employs TRBV4-2 and TRBJ2-5; possibly TRBD2 for D (6 bases). Trimming took off 0 bases at V and 4 bases at J, with 15 bases between the two ends. In germline, CDR1 is LGHNA, CDR2 YNFKEQ. The CDR3 has 16 residues. The chain's CDR3 is CASSQDSGGMGETQYF. The CDR3 bases are TGTGCCAGCAGCCAAGATTCTGGCGGGATGGGAGAGACCCAGTACTTC.

A remark on this clonotype: This clone may be a read error of a much larger clone one base away. The V and J genes are TRBV20-1 and TRBJ2-7; 9 bases map to TRBD2. Germline V lookup: CDR1 DFQATT, CDR2 SNEGSKA (reference sequence). The trim removed 8 bases at V and 0 bases at J, leaving 11 bases unmatched. The CDR3 contains 15 residues. This CDR3 is CSTIQGGRASYEQYF. The DNA for the CDR3 is TGCAGTACTATCCAAGGCGGGAGGGCCTCCTACGAGCAGTACTTC.